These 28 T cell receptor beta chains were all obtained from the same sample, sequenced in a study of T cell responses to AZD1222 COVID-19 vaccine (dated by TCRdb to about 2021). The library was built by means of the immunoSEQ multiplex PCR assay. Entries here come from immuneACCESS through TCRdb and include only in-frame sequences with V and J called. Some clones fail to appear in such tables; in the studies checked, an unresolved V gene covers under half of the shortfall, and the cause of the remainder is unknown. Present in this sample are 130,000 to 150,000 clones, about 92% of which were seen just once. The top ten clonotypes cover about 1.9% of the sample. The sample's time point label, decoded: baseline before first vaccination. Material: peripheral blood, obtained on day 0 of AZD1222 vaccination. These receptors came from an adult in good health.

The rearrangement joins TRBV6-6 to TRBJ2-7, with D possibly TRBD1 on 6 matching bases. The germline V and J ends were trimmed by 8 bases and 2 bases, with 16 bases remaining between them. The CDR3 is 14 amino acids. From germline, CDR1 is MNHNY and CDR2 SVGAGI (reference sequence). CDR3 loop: CASGSTGSTYEQYF. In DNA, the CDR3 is TGTGCCAGCGGATCAACAGGGAGCACCTACGAGCAGTACTTC.

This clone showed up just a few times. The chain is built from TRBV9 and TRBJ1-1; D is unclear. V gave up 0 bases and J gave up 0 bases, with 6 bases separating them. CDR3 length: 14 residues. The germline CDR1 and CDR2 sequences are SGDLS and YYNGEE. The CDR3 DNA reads TGTGCCAGCAGCGTAGATGTCATGAACACTGAAGCTTTCTTT. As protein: CASSVDVMNTEAFF.

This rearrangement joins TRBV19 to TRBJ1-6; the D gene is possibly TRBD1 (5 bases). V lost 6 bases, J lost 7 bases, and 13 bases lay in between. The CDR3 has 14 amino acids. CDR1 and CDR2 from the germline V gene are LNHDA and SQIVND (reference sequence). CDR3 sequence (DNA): TGTGCCAGTAGGTATCAGGGTGGGAATTCACCCCTCCACTTT. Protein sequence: CASRYQGGNSPLHF.

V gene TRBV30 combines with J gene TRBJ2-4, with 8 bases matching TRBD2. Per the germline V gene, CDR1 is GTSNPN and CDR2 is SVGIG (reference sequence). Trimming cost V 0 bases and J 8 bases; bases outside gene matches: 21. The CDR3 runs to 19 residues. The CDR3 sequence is CAWSVRGGRPFRKRDIQYF. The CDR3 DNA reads TGTGCCTGGAGTGTACGGGGGGGACGGCCGTTTAGAAAAAGGGACATTCAGTACTTC.

The chain's CDR3 is CASSHGQNYGYTF. DNA of the CDR3: TGTGCCAGCAGCCATGGGCAGAACTATGGCTACACCTTC. The chain has TRBV3-1 (or the pseudogene TRBV3-2) and TRBJ1-2; D gene unclear. Germline loops: CDR1 LGHDT, CDR2 YNNKEL (reference sequence). This CDR3 region has 13 residues. The germline V and J ends were trimmed by 3 bases and 2 bases, with 7 bases remaining between them.

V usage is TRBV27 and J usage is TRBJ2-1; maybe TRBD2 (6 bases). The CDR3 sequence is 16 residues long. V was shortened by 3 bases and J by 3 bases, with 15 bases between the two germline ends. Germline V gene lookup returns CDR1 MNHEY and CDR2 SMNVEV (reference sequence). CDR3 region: CASSFLGEAVYNEQFF. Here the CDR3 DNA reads TGTGCCAGCAGTTTCTTAGGGGAGGCGGTCTACAATGAGCAGTTCTTC.

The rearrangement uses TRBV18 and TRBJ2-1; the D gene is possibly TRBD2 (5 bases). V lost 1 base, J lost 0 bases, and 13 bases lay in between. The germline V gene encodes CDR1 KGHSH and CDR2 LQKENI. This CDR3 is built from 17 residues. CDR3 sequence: CASSPQEGLSSYNEQFF. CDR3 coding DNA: TGTGCCAGCTCACCACAAGAGGGCTTAAGCTCCTACAATGAGCAGTTCTTC. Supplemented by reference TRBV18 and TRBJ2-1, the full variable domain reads NAGVMQNPRHLVRRRGQEARLRCSPMKGHSHVYWYRQLPEEGLKFMVYLQKENIIDESGMPKERFSAEFPKEGPSILRIQQVVRGDSAAYFCASSPQEGLSSYNEQFFGPGTRLTVL.

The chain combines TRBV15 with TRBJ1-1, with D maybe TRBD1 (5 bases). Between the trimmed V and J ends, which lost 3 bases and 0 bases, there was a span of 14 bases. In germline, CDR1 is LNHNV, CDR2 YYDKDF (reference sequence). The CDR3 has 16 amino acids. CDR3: CATSSLDKTLNTEAFF. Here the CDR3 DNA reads TGTGCCACCAGCAGCCTGGACAAAACCTTGAACACTGAAGCTTTCTTT.

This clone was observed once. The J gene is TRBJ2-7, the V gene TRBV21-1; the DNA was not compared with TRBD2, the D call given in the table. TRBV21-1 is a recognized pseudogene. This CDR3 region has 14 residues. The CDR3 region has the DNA TGTGCCAGCAGCCCCCCTCGGGGGGCGAGGGAGCAGTACTTC. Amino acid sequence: CASSPPRGAREQYF.

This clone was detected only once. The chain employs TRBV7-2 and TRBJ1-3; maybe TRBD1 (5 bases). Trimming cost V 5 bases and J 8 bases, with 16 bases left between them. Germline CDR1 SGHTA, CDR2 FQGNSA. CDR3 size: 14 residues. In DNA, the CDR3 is TGTGCCAGCAGCCACCGCCGGGGGGTAGACACCATATATTTT. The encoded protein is CASSHRRGVDTIYF.

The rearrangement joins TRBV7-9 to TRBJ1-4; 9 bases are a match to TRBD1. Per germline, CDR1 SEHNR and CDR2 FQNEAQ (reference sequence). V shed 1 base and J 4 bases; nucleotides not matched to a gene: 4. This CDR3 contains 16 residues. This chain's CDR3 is CASSLDRGRINEKLFF. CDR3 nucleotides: TGTGCCAGCAGCTTAGACAGGGGGCGAATTAATGAAAAACTGTTTTTT.

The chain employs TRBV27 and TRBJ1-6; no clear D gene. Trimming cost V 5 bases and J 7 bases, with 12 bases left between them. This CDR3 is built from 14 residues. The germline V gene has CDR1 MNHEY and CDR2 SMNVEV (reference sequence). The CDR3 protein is CASSPHGPNSPLHF. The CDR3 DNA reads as TGTGCCAGCAGTCCCCACGGACCGAATTCACCCCTCCACTTT.

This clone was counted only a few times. The CDR3 here is CASSPDGQGTYEQYF. The CDR3 DNA is TGCGCCAGCAGCCCGGACGGACAGGGAACCTACGAGCAGTACTTC. The rearrangement joins TRBV5-1 to TRBJ2-7; 8 bases align to TRBD1. The CDR3 is 15 residues long. CDR1 SGHRS and CDR2 YFSETQ come from the germline V gene. V lost 4 bases, J lost 2 bases, and 8 bases stayed unmatched.

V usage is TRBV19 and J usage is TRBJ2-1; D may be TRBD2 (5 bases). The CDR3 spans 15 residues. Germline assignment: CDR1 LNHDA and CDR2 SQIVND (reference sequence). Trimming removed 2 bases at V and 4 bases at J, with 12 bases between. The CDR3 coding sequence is TGTGCCAGTAGTATATCGGGGAACAGATACAATGAGCAGTTCTTC. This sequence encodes CASSISGNRYNEQFF.

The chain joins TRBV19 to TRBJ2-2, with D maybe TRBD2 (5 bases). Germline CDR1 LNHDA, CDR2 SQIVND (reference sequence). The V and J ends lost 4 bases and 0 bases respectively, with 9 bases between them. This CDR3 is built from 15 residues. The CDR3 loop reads CASSRTQANTGELFF. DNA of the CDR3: TGTGCCAGTAGTAGGACTCAGGCGAACACCGGGGAGCTGTTTTTT.

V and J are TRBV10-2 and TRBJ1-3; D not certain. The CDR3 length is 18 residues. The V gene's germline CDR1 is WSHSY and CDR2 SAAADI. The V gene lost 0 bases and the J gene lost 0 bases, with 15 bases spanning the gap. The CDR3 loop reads CASSESSRTAFSGNTIYF. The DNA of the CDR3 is TGCGCCAGCAGTGAGTCAAGCAGGACCGCTTTCTCTGGAAACACCATATATTTT.

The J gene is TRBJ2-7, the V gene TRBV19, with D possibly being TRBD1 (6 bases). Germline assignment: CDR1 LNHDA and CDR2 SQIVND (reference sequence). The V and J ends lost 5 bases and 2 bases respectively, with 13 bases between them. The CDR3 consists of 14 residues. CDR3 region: CASSPRGAAYEQYF. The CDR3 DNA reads TGTGCCAGTAGTCCCAGGGGTGCGGCCTACGAGCAGTACTTC.

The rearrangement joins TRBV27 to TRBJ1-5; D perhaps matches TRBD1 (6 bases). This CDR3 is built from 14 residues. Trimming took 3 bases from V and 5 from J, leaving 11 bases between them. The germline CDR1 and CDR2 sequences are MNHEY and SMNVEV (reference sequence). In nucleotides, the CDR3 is TGTGCCAGCAGTTTGACAGGTATGGATCAGCCCCAGCATTTT. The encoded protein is CASSLTGMDQPQHF.

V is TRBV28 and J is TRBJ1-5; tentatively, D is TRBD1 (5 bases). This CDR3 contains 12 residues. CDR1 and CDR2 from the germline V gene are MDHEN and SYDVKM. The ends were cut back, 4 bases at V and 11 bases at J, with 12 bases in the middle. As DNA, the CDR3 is TGTGCCAGCAGTTCCAACGTAGGGGCCCAGCATTTT. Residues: CASSSNVGAQHF. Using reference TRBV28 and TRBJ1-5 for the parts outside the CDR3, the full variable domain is DVKVTQSSRYLVKRTGEKVFLECVQDMDHENMFWYRQDPGLGLRLIYFSYDVKMKEKGDIPEGYSVSREKKERFSLILESASTNQTSMYLCASSSNVGAQHFGDGTRLSIL.

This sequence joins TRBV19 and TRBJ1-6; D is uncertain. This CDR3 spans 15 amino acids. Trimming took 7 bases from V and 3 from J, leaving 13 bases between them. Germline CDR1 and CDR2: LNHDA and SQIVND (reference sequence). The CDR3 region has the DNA TGTGCCAGTACCTCTGGTGTCAACTATAATTCACCCCTCCACTTT. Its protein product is CASTSGVNYNSPLHF.

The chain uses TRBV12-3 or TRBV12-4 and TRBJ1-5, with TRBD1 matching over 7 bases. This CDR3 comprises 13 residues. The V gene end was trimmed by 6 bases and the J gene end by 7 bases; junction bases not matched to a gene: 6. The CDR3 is CASSLTGVQPQHF. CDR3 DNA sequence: TGTGCCAGCAGCTTAACAGGGGTACAGCCCCAGCATTTT.

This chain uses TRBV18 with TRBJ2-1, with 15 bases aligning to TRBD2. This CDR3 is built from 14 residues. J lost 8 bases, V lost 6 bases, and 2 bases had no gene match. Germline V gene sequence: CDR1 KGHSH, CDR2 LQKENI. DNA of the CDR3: TGTGCCAGCTCCCGGACTAGCGGGAGGGATGAGCAGTTCTTC. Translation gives CASSRTSGRDEQFF.

The CDR3 loop reads CASSLENRRGSPLHF. DNA of the CDR3: TGTGCCAGCAGCTTAGAGAACAGAAGAGGTTCACCCCTCCACTTT. The rearrangement joins TRBV7-2 to TRBJ1-6, with D uncertain. The germline V gene encodes CDR1 SGHTA and CDR2 FQGNSA. V lost 1 base to trimming and J lost 9 bases, with 13 bases between them. The CDR3 consists of 15 residues.

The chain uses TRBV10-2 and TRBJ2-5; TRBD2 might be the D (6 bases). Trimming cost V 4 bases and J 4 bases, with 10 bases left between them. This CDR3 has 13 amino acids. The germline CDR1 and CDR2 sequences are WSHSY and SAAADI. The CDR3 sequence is CASSVGRRETQYF. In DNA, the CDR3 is TGCGCCAGCAGTGTGGGGAGGCGAGAGACCCAGTACTTC.

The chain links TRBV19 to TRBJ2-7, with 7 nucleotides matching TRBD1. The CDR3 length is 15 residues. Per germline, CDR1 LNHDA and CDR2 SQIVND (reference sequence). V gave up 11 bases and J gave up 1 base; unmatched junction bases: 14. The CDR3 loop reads CAEGAWDRQSYEQYF. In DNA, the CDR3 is TGTGCCGAAGGAGCCTGGGACAGACAATCCTACGAGCAGTACTTC.

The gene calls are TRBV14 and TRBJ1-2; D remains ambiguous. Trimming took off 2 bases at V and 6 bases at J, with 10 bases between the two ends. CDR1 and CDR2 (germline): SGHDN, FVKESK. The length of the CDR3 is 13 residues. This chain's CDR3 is CASSQNLGDGYTF. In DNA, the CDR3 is TGTGCCAGCAGCCAAAACCTAGGCGATGGCTACACCTTC.

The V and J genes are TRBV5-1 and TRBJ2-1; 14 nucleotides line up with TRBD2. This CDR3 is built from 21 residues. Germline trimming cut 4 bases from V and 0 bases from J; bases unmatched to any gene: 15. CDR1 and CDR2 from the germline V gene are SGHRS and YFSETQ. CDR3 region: CASSLPNSTSGGESSYNEQFF. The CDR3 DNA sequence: TGCGCCAGCAGCCTACCTAACTCGACTAGCGGGGGGGAAAGCTCCTACAATGAGCAGTTCTTC.

The CDR3 reads CASSKVVPNTEAFF. DNA of the CDR3: TGTGCCAGCAGCAAAGTTGTACCAAACACTGAAGCTTTCTTT. The genes are TRBV21-1 and TRBJ1-1. TRBV21-1 is given as a pseudogene. The CDR3 consists of 14 residues.